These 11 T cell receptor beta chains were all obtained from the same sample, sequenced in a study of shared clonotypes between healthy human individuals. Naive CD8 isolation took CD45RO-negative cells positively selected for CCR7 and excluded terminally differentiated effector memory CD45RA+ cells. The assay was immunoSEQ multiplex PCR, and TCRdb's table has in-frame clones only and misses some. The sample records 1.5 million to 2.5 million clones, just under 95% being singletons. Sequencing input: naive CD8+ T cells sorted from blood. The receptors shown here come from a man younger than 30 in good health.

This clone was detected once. CDR3 sequence (DNA): TGTGCCAGTAGTATAGTAGGGCAGATCTACGAGCAGTACTTC. Amino acids: CASSIVGQIYEQYF. The chain uses TRBV19 and TRBJ2-7; D gene ambiguous. The germline V gene has CDR1 LNHDA and CDR2 SQIVND (reference sequence). The CDR3 loop spans 14 amino acids. V shed 1 base and J shed 3 bases, with 10 bases lying between them.

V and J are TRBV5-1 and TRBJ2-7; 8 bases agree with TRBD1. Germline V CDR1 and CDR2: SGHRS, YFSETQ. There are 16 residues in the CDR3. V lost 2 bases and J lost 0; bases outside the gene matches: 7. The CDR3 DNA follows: TGCGCCAGCAGCTTTCCCCAGGGGGCAAGCTCCTACGAGCAGTACTTC. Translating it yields CASSFPQGASSYEQYF.

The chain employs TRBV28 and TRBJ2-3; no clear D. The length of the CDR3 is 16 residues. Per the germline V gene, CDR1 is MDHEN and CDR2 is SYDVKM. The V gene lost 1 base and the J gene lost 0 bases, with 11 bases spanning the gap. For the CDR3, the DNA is TGTGCCAGCAGTTTATCGGTGGATACTAGCACAGATACGCAGTATTTT. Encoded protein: CASSLSVDTSTDTQYF.

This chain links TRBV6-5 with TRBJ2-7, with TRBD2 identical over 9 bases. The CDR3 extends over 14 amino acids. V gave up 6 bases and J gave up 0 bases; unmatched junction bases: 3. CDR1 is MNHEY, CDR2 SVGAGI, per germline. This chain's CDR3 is CASRISGSSYEQYF. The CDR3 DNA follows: TGTGCCAGCAGAATTAGCGGGAGCTCCTACGAGCAGTACTTC.

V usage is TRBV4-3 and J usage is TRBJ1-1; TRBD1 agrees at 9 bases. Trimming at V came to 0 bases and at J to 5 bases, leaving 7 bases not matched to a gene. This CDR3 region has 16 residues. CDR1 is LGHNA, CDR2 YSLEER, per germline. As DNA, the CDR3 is TGCGCCAGCAGCCAAGATAGAGTGACAGGGGGGACTGAAGCTTTCTTT. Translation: CASSQDRVTGGTEAFF.

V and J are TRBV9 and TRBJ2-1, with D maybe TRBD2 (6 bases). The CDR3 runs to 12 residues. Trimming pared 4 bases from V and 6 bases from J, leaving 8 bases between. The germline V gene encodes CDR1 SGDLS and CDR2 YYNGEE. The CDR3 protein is CASSKTSNEQFF. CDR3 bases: TGTGCCAGCAGCAAGACTAGCAATGAGCAGTTCTTC.

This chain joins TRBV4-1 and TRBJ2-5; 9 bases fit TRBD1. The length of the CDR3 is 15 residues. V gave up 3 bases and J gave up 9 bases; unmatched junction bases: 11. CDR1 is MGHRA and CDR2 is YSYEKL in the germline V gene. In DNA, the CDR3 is TGCGCCAGCAGCCACGGATATTCAGGGGACAGGGCCCAGTACTTC. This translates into CASSHGYSGDRAQYF.

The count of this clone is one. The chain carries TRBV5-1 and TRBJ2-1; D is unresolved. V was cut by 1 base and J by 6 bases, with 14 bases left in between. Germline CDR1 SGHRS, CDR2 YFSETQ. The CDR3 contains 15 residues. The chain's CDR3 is CASSLTPFGINEQFF. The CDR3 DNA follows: TGCGCCAGCAGCTTGACCCCGTTTGGGATCAATGAGCAGTTCTTC.

The DNA for the CDR3 is TGCGCCAGCAGCTTTGGAGTCGAGCAGTACTTC. It encodes CASSFGVEQYF. V usage is TRBV5-1 and J usage is TRBJ2-7, with D unresolved. The CDR3 extends over 11 amino acids. Trimming removed 2 bases at V and 6 bases at J, with 6 bases between. Germline CDR1 SGHRS, CDR2 YFSETQ.

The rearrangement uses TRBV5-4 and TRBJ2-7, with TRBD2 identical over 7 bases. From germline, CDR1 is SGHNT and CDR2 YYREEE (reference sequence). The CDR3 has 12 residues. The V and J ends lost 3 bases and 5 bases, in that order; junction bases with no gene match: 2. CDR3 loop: CASSWGTNEQYF. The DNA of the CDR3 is TGTGCCAGCAGCTGGGGGACTAACGAGCAGTACTTC.

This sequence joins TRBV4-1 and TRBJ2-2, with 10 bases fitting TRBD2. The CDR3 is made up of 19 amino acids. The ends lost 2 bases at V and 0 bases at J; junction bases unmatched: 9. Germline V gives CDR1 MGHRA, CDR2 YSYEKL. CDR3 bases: TGCGCCAGCAGCCAAATTCTAGCGGGAGACCCTGCGAACACCGGGGAGCTGTTTTTT. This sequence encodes CASSQILAGDPANTGELFF.